The source of this T cell receptor beta chain is a study of identical twins. MiXCR, applied by TCRdb to the 5' RACE reads, yields one record per CDR3 protein. The sample yields roughly 480,000 distinct CDR3 sequences, around 24% seen once. These data were also reused for a study on T cells expressing NK-cell markers.

The sequence derives from a woman between 18 and 29 years old in good health. Sequences were obtained from CD4+ T cells sorted from blood.

CDR3 DNA: TGTGCCAGCAGCTCCACCGGACTAGCGGGGGACTACGAGCAGTACTTC. The encoded protein is CASSSTGLAGDYEQYF. The rearrangement joins TRBV11-2 to TRBJ2-7, with 13 bases aligning to TRBD2. The CDR3 extends over 16 amino acids. CDR1 is SGHAT, CDR2 FQNNGV, per germline. The trim removed 4 bases at V and 3 bases at J, leaving 6 bases unmatched.